This TCR beta chain derives from a study of human T cells and chemical hapten exposure. Regarding the study as a whole: TCRs above 1 in 1000 frequency did not change with DPC sensitization.

Documented time point: patch test 1, 2 weeks after DPC sensitization. Treatment denoted: therapeutic diphenylcyclopropenone sensitization with weekly scalp DPC. In the original processing: Sequenced samples showed a median of around 96,000 TCRs each, with counts running from around 20,000 to 690,000. MiXCR was run by TCRdb on the RACE reads, yielding one entry per CDR3 protein. TCRdb's processing, not the authors', yielded these V and J calls. The table records under 450,000 distinct CDR3 sequences, about 4.8% of them present only once. With regard to this clonotype: Its antigen remains unknown.

J gave up 6 bases and V 3 bases, and 6 bases lay outside the gene matches. The CDR3 is made up of 16 amino acids. The source material was whole blood, sampled in connection with sensitization to the hapten diphenylcyclopropenone (DPC). The sequence was collected from a woman in her forties or fifties with alopecia areata. Some clones in this sample may be carry-over from other donors' samples. The chain joins TRBV12-3 or TRBV12-4 to TRBJ2-1; 12 bases fit TRBD2. CDR3 sequence reads: CASSFPPGLAGNEQFF. The CDR3 DNA reads TGTGCCAGCAGTTTCCCCCCGGGACTAGCGGGCAATGAGCAGTTCTTC.